This entry describes one T cell receptor (beta chain). The data belong to a study of blood T cell repertoires in COVID-19. Study-wide context: Samples of COVID-19 (acute and convalescent) were obtained from the United States, Italy and Spain. Nucleic acid was either cDNA or gDNA, and it came from T cells, B-cell-depleted T cells, or PBMCs.

The length of the CDR3 is 15 residues. J was trimmed by 4 bases and V by 4 bases; bases with no gene match: 8. Germline CDR1 and CDR2: SGHRS and YFSETQ. Study processing details: Amplification of reference gene primers was used by the study to estimate nucleated cell counts. Profiled with immunoSEQ multiplex PCR; TCRdb holds only in-frame clones, not every one. Clone size and the V and J calls come from that table; the DNA yielded D and trimming. The sample lists about 140,000 clones, approximately 91% occurring once. The origin of this receptor is a man aged 65 to 79 with acute or convalescent COVID-19. This chain links TRBV5-1 with TRBJ1-2; 9 bases are shared with TRBD1. Sequencing input: peripheral blood. The CDR3 nucleotides are TGCGCCAGCAGCCAAACAGGGGGCTACGGCTATGGCTACACCTTC. Its protein product is CASSQTGGYGYGYTF. The entire variable domain, with the rest obtained from reference TRBV5-1 and TRBJ1-2, is as follows: KAGVTQTPRYLIKTRGQQVTLSCSPISGHRSVSWYQQTPGQGLQFLFEYFSETQRNKGNFPGRFSGRQFSNSRSEMNVSTLELGDSALYLCASSQTGGYGYGYTFGSGTRLTVV.